At least ten counts were recorded for the clone carrying this T cell receptor beta chain. The target antigen is unknown. TCRdb re-called the reads through MiXCR, storing one row per CDR3 protein. The sample records around 260,000 distinct CDR3 sequences, about 25% being singletons. The CDR3 spans 15 residues. Germline V gene sequence: CDR1 SGHVS, CDR2 FQNEAQ. J was trimmed by 3 bases and V by 5 bases; bases with no gene match: 6. This record belongs to a study of T cell repertoires in cytomegalovirus infection. Background on the study: Matching HLA type and CMV infection were both indicated by public TCR beta signatures.

Overall study results and limits: The study found HLA-C-restricted CMV-specific TCR beta clonotypes dominating the ex vivo response. Cumulative frequency of public TCR beta families picked out carriers of CMV plus the relevant HLA.

The genes are TRBV7-8 and TRBJ2-3; 9 positions match TRBD1. The clonotype was recovered from a human donor in good health (CMV status not recorded). Some clones in this sample may be carry-over from other donors' samples. Sequencing was carried out using PBMCs. This CDR3 is CASSARTGETDTQYF. The CDR3 DNA reads as TGTGCCAGCAGCGCCCGGACAGGGGAAACAGATACGCAGTATTTT.